Each of the 16 T cell receptor beta chains below was sequenced from the same sample in a study of blood T cell repertoires in COVID-19. TCRdb keeps only in-frame clones here, not all; method: immunoSEQ multiplex PCR. This table holds about 250,000 clones, 86% found once. Sequencing was carried out using peripheral blood. Receptors were obtained from a woman in her thirties with active or convalescent COVID-19.

This chain links TRBV5-1 with TRBJ2-7; D ambiguous. The CDR3 is 12 amino acids. CDR1 is SGHRS and CDR2 is YFSETQ in the germline V gene. Trimming removed 2 bases at V and 1 base at J, with 4 bases between. The CDR3, as DNA: TGCGCCAGCAGCTTCGGGTCCTACGAGCAGTACTTC. Translated: CASSFGSYEQYF.

In its sample, this clone was seen a few times. The chain joins TRBV3-1 (or the pseudogene TRBV3-2) to TRBJ1-2; 9 bases match TRBD1. Germline CDR1 reads LGHDT; CDR2 reads YNNKEL (reference sequence). This CDR3 spans 13 amino acids. V dropped 3 bases and J dropped 8; count of bases not matched to a gene: 4. The CDR3 reads CASSHRDRDGYTF. The CDR3 DNA follows: TGTGCCAGCAGCCACCGGGACAGGGACGGCTACACCTTC.

The rearrangement links TRBV29-1 to TRBJ1-2, with D perhaps matching TRBD1 (6 bases). CDR3 length: 16 amino acids. Germline CDR1 is SQVTM and CDR2 is ANQGSEA. The germline V and J ends were trimmed by 5 bases and 6 bases, with 25 bases remaining between them. CDR3 residues: CSVSGGPIGPVNGYTF. The CDR3 DNA follows: TGCAGCGTTAGCGGGGGGCCAATCGGTCCCGTAAATGGCTACACCTTC. The whole variable domain, filled in from reference TRBV29-1 and TRBJ1-2, reads SAVISQKPSRDICQRGTSLTIQCQVDSQVTMMFWYRQQPGQSLTLIATANQGSEATYESGFVIDKFPISRPNLTFSTLTVSNMSPEDSSIYLCSVSGGPIGPVNGYTFGSGTRLTVV.

The chain uses TRBV5-1 and TRBJ2-1, with 8 bases identical to TRBD1. This CDR3 region has 18 residues. V dropped 0 bases and J dropped 3; count of bases not matched to a gene: 11. Germline-derived CDR1 and CDR2 are SGHRS and YFSETQ. The CDR3 bases are TGCGCCAGCAGCTTGGACCCATCGCAGGGGGCGATCTACAATGAGCAGTTCTTC. Amino acids: CASSLDPSQGAIYNEQFF.

The chain links TRBV6-2 or TRBV6-3 to TRBJ1-4; 8 nucleotides match TRBD1. CDR1 and CDR2 (germline): MNHEY, SVGEGT. V lost 5 bases and J lost 3; bases outside the gene matches: 5. The CDR3 sequence is 15 residues long. DNA of the CDR3: TGTGCCAGCAGTCCAGGGGGCTGGGCTAATGAAAAACTGTTTTTT. This codes for CASSPGGWANEKLFF.

In this sample, this clone turned up once. The chain carries TRBV24-1 and TRBJ2-1, with D possibly being TRBD1 (5 bases). Between the trimmed V and J ends, which lost 4 bases and 0 bases, there was a span of 12 bases. CDR3 length: 16 residues. CDR1 is KGHDR, CDR2 SFDVKD, per germline. The CDR3 protein is CATSDSWTISYNEQFF. CDR3 sequence (DNA): TGTGCCACCAGTGACTCTTGGACAATCTCCTACAATGAGCAGTTCTTC.

The CDR3 loop reads CAWSGTGSGTEAFF. In DNA form, the CDR3 reads TGTGCCTGGAGTGGAACAGGGTCGGGCACTGAAGCTTTCTTT. This sequence joins TRBV30 and TRBJ1-1; perhaps TRBD1 as D (6 bases). Germline V gene lookup returns CDR1 GTSNPN and CDR2 SVGIG (reference sequence). V gave up 1 base and J gave up 4 bases, with 13 bases separating them. The CDR3 totals 14 residues.

The chain combines TRBV27 with TRBJ1-1; 9 positions match TRBD1. Trimming cost V 7 bases and J 4 bases; bases outside gene matches: 7. Germline lookup yields CDR1 MNHEY and CDR2 SMNVEV (reference sequence). This CDR3 contains 14 residues. CDR3 sequence reads: CASTRTGVGTEAFF. The CDR3 nucleotides read TGTGCCAGCACTCGGACAGGGGTGGGCACTGAAGCTTTCTTT.

V gene TRBV7-9 combines with J gene TRBJ2-2; TRBD1 might be the D (6 bases). Germline values: CDR1 SEHNR, CDR2 FQNEAQ (reference sequence). V was cut by 0 bases and J by 2 bases, with 10 bases left in between. The CDR3 is 16 residues long. CDR3 in amino acids: CASSLAGTPNTGELFF. The CDR3, as DNA: TGTGCCAGCAGCTTAGCGGGGACACCTAACACCGGGGAGCTGTTTTTT.

Only one count was recorded for this clone. The chain is built from TRBV5-3 and TRBJ2-7, with D perhaps TRBD1 (7 bases). TRBV5-3 is flagged as an ORF with uncertain function. V gave up 2 bases and J gave up 2 bases, with 14 bases separating them. The CDR3 has 15 amino acids. The CDR3 loop is CARSFDTGEAYEQYF. The CDR3, as DNA: TGTGCCAGAAGCTTTGATACAGGGGAGGCCTACGAGCAGTACTTC.

CDR3 sequence: CASSSRGTVYGYTF. DNA for the CDR3: TGTGCCAGCAGTTCCCGCGGGACAGTCTATGGCTACACCTTC. The genes are TRBV6-6 and TRBJ1-2; TRBD1 matches at 7 bases. The V gene end was trimmed by 4 bases and the J gene end by 4 bases; junction bases not matched to a gene: 6. The germline CDR1 and CDR2 sequences are MNHNY and SVGAGI (reference sequence). The CDR3 extends over 14 amino acids.

The V call is TRBV10-1, the J call TRBJ2-1; 9 nucleotides agree with TRBD2. The CDR3 has 15 residues. After removal of 2 bases from V and 3 bases from J, the junction contained 2 bases not matched to a gene. The germline gives CDR1 WNHNN, CDR2 SYGVQD (reference sequence). CDR3 in amino acids: CASSEGAGGYNEQFF. CDR3 in DNA: TGCGCCAGCAGTGAGGGAGCGGGGGGCTACAATGAGCAGTTCTTC.

For this clone: Other DNA variants within this sample encode the same CDR3. The V call is TRBV28, the J call TRBJ1-2; TRBD1 is a possible D gene (5 bases). The CDR3 spans 14 residues. V was cut by 3 bases and J by 4 bases, with 12 bases left in between. Germline V gives CDR1 MDHEN, CDR2 SYDVKM. The CDR3 region is CASSFPPTGYGYTF. The CDR3 DNA reads TGTGCCAGCAGTTTCCCTCCCACAGGCTATGGCTACACCTTC.

The V call is TRBV6-2 or TRBV6-3, the J call TRBJ2-7; TRBD1 agrees at 7 bases. Germline loops: CDR1 MNHEY, CDR2 SVGEGT. The CDR3 consists of 11 residues. The V segment lost 5 bases and the J segment 9 bases; nucleotides outside the gene matches: 4. The CDR3 DNA is TGTGCCAGCAGTCAGGGGACAGCGCAGTACTTC. Protein: CASSQGTAQYF.

The chain carries TRBV7-8 and TRBJ2-1, with 14 nucleotides matching TRBD2. The CDR3 totals 18 residues. Per the germline V gene, CDR1 is SGHVS and CDR2 is FQNEAQ. V was clipped by 5 bases and J by 2 bases; unmatched bases: 8. CDR3 protein: CASSLTSGGAPPYNEQFF. The CDR3 bases are TGTGCCAGCAGCCTGACTAGCGGGGGGGCCCCTCCCTACAATGAGCAGTTCTTC.

The chain carries TRBV5-5 and TRBJ1-2; D may be TRBD1 (5 bases). The V end lost 1 base, the J end lost 6 bases, and 10 bases lay between the germline ends. Germline lookup yields CDR1 SGHKS and CDR2 YYEKEE (reference sequence). This CDR3 has 13 residues. CDR3 DNA: TGTGCCAGCAGCTTGTTAGGGGTGGATGGCTACACCTTC. Amino acids: CASSLLGVDGYTF.